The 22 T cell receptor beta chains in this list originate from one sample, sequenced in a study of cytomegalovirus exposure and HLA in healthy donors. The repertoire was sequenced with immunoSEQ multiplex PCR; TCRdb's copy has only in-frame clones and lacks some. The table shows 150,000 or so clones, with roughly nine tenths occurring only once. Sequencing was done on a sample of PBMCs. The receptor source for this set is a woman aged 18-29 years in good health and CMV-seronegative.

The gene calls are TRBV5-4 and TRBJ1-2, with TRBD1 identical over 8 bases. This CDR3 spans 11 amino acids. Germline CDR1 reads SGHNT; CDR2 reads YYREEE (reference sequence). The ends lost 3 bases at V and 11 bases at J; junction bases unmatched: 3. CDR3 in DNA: TGTGCCAGCAGCTCGGACAGGGATTACACCTTC. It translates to CASSSDRDYTF.

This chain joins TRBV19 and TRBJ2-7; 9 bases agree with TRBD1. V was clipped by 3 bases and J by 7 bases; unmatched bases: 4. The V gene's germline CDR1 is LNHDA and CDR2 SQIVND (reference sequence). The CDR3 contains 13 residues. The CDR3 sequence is CASSMTGGREQYF. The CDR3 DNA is TGTGCCAGTAGTATGACAGGGGGTCGGGAGCAGTACTTC.

The CDR3 DNA follows: TGTGCCAGCAGCGTTTCCGGAGGGAGAGGCACTGAAGCTTTCTTT. Encoded protein: CASSVSGGRGTEAFF. The gene calls are TRBV9 and TRBJ1-1; the D is unclear. CDR3 length equals 15 residues. Trimming removed 2 bases at V and 4 bases at J, with 15 bases between. Germline V gene data show CDR1 as SGDLS and CDR2 as YYNGEE.

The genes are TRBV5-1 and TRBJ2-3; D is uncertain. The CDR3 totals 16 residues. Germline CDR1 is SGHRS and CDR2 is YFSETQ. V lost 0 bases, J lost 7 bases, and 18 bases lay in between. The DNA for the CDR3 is TGCGCCAGCAGCTTGGTGGGTCTACCATACGGGTATACGCAGTATTTT. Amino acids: CASSLVGLPYGYTQYF.

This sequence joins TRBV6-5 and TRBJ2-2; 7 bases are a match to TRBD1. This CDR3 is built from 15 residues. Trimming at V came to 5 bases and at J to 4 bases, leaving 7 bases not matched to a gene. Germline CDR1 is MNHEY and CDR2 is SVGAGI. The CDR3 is CASSPQGVSTGELFF. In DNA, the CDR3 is TGTGCCAGCAGTCCTCAGGGGGTTAGCACCGGGGAGCTGTTTTTT.

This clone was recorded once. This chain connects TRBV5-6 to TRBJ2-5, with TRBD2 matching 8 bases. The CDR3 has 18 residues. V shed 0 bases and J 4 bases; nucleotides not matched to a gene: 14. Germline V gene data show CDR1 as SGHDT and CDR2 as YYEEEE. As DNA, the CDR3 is TGTGCCAGCAGCTTGGTTTTGGGTGCTACTAGCGGACGAGAGACCCAGTACTTC. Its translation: CASSLVLGATSGRETQYF.

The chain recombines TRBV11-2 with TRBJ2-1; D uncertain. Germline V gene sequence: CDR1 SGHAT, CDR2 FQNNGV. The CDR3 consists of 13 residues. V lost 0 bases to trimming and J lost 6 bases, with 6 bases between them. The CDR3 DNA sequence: TGTGCCAGCAGCTTAGATTACACCAATGAGCAGTTCTTC. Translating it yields CASSLDYTNEQFF.

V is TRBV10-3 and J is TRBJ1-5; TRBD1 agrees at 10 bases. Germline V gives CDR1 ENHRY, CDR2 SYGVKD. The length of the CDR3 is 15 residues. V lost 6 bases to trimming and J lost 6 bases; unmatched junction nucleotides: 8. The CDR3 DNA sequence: TGTGCCATCAGCCCAGGACAGGGGGTTGCTCAGCCCCAGCATTTT. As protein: CAISPGQGVAQPQHF.

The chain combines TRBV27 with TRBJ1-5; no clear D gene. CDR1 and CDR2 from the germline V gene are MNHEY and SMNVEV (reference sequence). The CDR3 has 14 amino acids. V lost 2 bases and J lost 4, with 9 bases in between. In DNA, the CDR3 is TGTGCCAGCAGTTTAATGACCGGGAATCAGCCCCAGCATTTT. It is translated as CASSLMTGNQPQHF.

CDR3 in DNA: TGTGCCAGCAGCGGGAGCACCGGGGAGCTGTTTTTT. This codes for CASSGSTGELFF. The rearrangement links TRBV7-9 to TRBJ2-2; D perhaps matches TRBD2 (5 bases). Germline V gene data show CDR1 as SEHNR and CDR2 as FQNEAQ (reference sequence). Trimming took 5 bases from V and 4 from J, leaving 5 bases between them. CDR3 length: 12 amino acids.

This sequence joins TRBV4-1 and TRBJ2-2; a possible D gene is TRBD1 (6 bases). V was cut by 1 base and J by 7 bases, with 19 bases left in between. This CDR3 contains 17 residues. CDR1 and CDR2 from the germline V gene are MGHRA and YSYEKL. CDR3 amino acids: CASSQAGSRGRGGELFF. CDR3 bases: TGCGCCAGCAGCCAAGCGGGGTCCAGGGGACGTGGCGGGGAGCTGTTTTTT.

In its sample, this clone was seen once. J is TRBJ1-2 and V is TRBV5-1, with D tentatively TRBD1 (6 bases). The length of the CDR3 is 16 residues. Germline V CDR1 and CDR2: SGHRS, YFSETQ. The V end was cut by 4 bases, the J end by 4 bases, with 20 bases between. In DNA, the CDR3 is TGCGCCAGCAGCCTTGGTACACAGGGAGATGGCTATGGCTACACCTTC. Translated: CASSLGTQGDGYGYTF.

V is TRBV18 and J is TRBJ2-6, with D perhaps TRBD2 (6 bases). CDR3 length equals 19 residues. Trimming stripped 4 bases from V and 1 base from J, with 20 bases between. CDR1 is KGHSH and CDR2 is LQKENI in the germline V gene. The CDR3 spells CASSLIRTRRGSGANVLTF. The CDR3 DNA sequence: TGTGCCAGCTCACTAATAAGGACAAGGAGGGGATCTGGGGCCAACGTCCTGACTTTC.

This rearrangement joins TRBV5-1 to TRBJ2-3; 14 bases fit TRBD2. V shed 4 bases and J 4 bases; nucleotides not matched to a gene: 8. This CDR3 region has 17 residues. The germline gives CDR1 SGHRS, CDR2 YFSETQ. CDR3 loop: CASSIGLAGGISDTQYF. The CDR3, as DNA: TGCGCCAGCAGCATAGGACTAGCGGGGGGTATCTCAGATACGCAGTATTTT.

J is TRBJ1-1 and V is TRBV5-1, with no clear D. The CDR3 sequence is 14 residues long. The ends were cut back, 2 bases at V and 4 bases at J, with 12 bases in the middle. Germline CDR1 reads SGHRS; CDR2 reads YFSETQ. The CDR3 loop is CASSLGEGSTEAFF. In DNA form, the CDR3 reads TGCGCCAGCAGCTTAGGAGAAGGGAGCACTGAAGCTTTCTTT. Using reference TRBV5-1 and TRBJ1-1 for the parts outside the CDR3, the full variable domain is KAGVTQTPRYLIKTRGQQVTLSCSPISGHRSVSWYQQTPGQGLQFLFEYFSETQRNKGNFPGRFSGRQFSNSRSEMNVSTLELGDSALYLCASSLGEGSTEAFFGQGTRLTVV.

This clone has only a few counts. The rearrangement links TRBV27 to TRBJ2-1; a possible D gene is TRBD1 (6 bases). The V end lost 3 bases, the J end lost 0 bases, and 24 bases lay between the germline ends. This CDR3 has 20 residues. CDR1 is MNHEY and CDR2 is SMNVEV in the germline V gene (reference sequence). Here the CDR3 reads CASSFLFTGQKKSSYNEQFF. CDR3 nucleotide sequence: TGTGCCAGCAGTTTCTTATTTACAGGACAGAAAAAGAGCTCCTACAATGAGCAGTTCTTC.

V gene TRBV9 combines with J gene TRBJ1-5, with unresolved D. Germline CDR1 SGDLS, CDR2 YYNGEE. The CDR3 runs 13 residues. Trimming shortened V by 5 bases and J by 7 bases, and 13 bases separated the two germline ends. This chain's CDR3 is CASSQDIGQPQHF. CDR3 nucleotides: TGTGCCAGCAGTCAGGATATCGGACAGCCCCAGCATTTT.

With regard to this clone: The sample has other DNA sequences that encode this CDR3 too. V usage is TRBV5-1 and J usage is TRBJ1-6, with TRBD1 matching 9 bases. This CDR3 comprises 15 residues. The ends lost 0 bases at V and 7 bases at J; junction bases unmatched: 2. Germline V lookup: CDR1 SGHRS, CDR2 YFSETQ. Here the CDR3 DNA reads TGCGCCAGCAGCTTGGTTGGACAGGGGAATTCACCCCTCCACTTT. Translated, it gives CASSLVGQGNSPLHF.

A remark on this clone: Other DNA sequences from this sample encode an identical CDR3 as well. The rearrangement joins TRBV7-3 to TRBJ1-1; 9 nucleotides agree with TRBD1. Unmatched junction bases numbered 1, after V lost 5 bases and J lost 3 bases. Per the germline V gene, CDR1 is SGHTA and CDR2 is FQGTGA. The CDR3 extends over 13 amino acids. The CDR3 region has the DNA TGTGCCAGCAGCCGGGACAGGGACACTGAAGCTTTCTTT. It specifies CASSRDRDTEAFF.

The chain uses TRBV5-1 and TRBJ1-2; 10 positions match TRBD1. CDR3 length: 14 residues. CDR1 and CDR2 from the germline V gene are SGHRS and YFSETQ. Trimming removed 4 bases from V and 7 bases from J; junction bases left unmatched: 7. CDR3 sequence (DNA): TGCGCCAGCAGCCCCGGGACAGGGGCTACTGGCTACACCTTC. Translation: CASSPGTGATGYTF.

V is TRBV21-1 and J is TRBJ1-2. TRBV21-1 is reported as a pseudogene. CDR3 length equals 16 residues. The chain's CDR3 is CASSTFPGLTNYGYTF. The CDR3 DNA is TGTGCCAGCAGCACATTCCCGGGGTTAACTAACTATGGCTACACCTTC.

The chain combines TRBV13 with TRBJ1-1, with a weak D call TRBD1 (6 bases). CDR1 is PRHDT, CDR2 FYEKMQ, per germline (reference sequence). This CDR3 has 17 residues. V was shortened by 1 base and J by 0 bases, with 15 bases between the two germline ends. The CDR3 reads CASSLEAEGDMNTEAFF. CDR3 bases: TGTGCCAGCAGCTTAGAGGCCGAGGGGGATATGAACACTGAAGCTTTCTTT.